A selection of T cell receptor beta chains follows, all from one sample in a study of cytomegalovirus exposure and HLA in healthy donors. Sequenced by immunoSEQ multiplex PCR; TCRdb stores in-frame clones only, minus some. This table has 210,000 or so clones, 60% to 85% appearing once. The specimen was PBMCs. The receptors originated from a man between 35 and 55 years old in good health and CMV-seronegative. Each CDR3 is given with its conserved first and last residue. The D gene is left open where the match is weak. Only some rows state a clone size, as once, few, many or a class for expanded clones.

>16|TRBV19|NA|TRBJ1-2|once
TGTGCCAGTAAGAGTTTGGGGTCAGGGGCTAACTATGGCTACACCTTC
CASKSLGSGANYGYTF
>15|TRBV7-8|TRBD1|TRBJ2-7|NA
TGTGCCAGCAGCACTCCGGGACAGGGGTTCAACGAGCAGTACTTC
CASSTPGQGFNEQYF
>14|TRBV6-5|NA|TRBJ2-7|NA
TGTGCCAGCAGTTACTTGGCAACCTCCTACGAGCAGTACTTC
CASSYLATSYEQYF
>13|TRBV28|NA|TRBJ1-2|few
TGTGCCAGCAGTTTCGGGTCTAACTATGGCTACACCTTC
CASSFGSNYGYTF
>17|TRBV9|TRBD2|TRBJ2-7|NA
TGTGCCAGCAGCGACGGAGCCGGGACTAGCGGGAGTGGCGAGCAGTACTTC
CASSDGAGTSGSGEQYF
>15|TRBV19|NA|TRBJ1-5|NA
TGTGCCAGTAGTTTTAGTAGGCAGGCCAATCAGCCCCAGCATTTT
CASSFSRQANQPQHF
>13|TRBV29-1|NA|TRBJ1-3|NA
TGCAGCGTTGATAGGCGGTCTGGAAACACCATATATTTT
CSVDRRSGNTIYF
>16|TRBV27|TRBD2|TRBJ2-1|NA
TGTGCCAGCAGCCCTACTAGCGAGAGTGGTTATACGGAGCAGTTCTTC
CASSPTSESGYTEQFF
>14|TRBV15|NA|TRBJ2-7|NA
TGTGCCACCAGCGAAACAGGGATCTCCTACGAGCAGTACTTC
CATSETGISYEQYF
>14|TRBV2|TRBD1|TRBJ1-1|NA
TGTGCCAGCATATTCCGGGACAGGGGCACTGAAGCTTTCTTT
CASIFRDRGTEAFF
>15|TRBV5-8|TRBD1|TRBJ1-5|NA
TGTGCCAGCAGCCGGGACAGGGTAGGTCGTCAGCCCCAGCATTTT
CASSRDRVGRQPQHF
>16|TRBV7-9|NA|TRBJ2-1|NA
TGTGCCAGCAGCTCCTTTACCGGGAGCTCCTACAATGAGCAGTTCTTC
CASSSFTGSSYNEQFF
>15|TRBV5-1|TRBD1|TRBJ2-1|NA
TGCGCCAGCAGCTTGGGGGGACAGGGGTACTATGAGCAGTTCTTC
CASSLGGQGYYEQFF
>15|TRBV27|TRBD2|TRBJ2-5|NA
TGTGCCAGCAGTTCCACCGGGACTAGCGTAGAGACCCAGTACTTC
CASSSTGTSVETQYF
>14|TRBV9|NA|TRBJ1-6|NA
TGTGCCAGCAGCGTAGCAGGGGCGGGTTCACCCCTCCACTTT
CASSVAGAGSPLHF
>16|TRBV9|TRBD1|TRBJ2-2|NA
TGTGCCAGCAGCCCCTCCGGGACAGCGAACACCGGGGAGCTGTTTTTT
CASSPSGTANTGELFF
>14|TRBV7-9|NA|TRBJ1-1|once
TGTGCCAGCAGCTCCAACAGAAGGGGAACTGAAGCTTTCTTT
CASSSNRRGTEAFF
>15|TRBV9|TRBD2|TRBJ2-3|NA
TGTGCCAGCAGCCCCAGTGGGACTACCCAGGATACGCAGTATTTT
CASSPSGTTQDTQYF
>15|TRBV12-2|NA|TRBJ2-7|NA
TGTGCAAGTCGTTCCATTCCGGGACAGATTTACGAGCAGTACTTC
CASRSIPGQIYEQYF
>15|TRBV9|NA|TRBJ2-1|NA
TGTGCCAGCAGCGTAGCTGTGGGAGGCCGGGGTGAGCAGTTCTTC
CASSVAVGGRGEQFF
>11|TRBV19|NA|TRBJ1-2|NA
TGTGCCAGTACGGGAGGCTATGGCTACACCTTC
CASTGGYGYTF
>12|TRBV19|NA|TRBJ2-1|NA
TGTGCCAGTAGATCCGGGGGCAATGAGCAGTTCTTC
CASRSGGNEQFF
>13|TRBV10-3|NA|TRBJ2-7|NA
TGTGCCATCAAAGGGACAAGCTCCTACGAGCAGTACTTC
CAIKGTSSYEQYF
>19|TRBV7-9|TRBD1|TRBJ2-4|NA
TGTTCCAGCAGCCAGAGACAGGGGGCAGGTGATAAAGCCAAAAACATTCAGTACTTC
CSSSQRQGAGDKAKNIQYF
>11|TRBV2|NA|TRBJ1-2|once
TGTGCCAGCAGTTCCAGCTATGGCTACACCTTC
CASSSSYGYTF
>12|TRBV10-1|NA|TRBJ1-5|NA
TGCGCCGACCCCCAGGGGAATCAGCCCCAGCATTTT
CADPQGNQPQHF
>16|TRBV5-8|TRBD2|TRBJ2-3|NA
TGTGCCAGCAGCCCCGGGACTAGCGTACCGGGGGATACGCAGTATTTT
CASSPGTSVPGDTQYF
>14|TRBV2|TRBD2|TRBJ2-1|NA
TGTGCCAGCAGCCTGGGACTAGCGGGAAATGAGCAGTTCTTC
CASSLGLAGNEQFF
>15|TRBV7-9|TRBD2|TRBJ2-7|NA
TGTGCCAGCAGCTCTACTAGCGGGGGAACCTACGAGCAGTACTTC
CASSSTSGGTYEQYF
>15|TRBV27|NA|TRBJ2-3|few
TGTGCCAGCAGTTTGGGCGCTTTCCCCACAGATACGCAGTATTTT
CASSLGAFPTDTQYF
>14|TRBV29-1|TRBD1|TRBJ2-7|NA
TGCAGCGTTTGTCCCCCGACAGGGGCATACGAGCAGTACTTC
CSVCPPTGAYEQYF
>16|TRBV7-2|TRBD1|TRBJ2-3|NA
TGTGCCAGCAGCTTACTTCTAACAGGGGGCGCAGATACGCAGTATTTT
CASSLLLTGGADTQYF
>14|TRBV10-3|NA|TRBJ2-7|NA
TGTGCCATCACCGAGGGTGCGGGAACCTACGAGCAGTACTTC
CAITEGAGTYEQYF
>14|TRBV7-9|NA|TRBJ1-1|NA
TGTGCCAGCAGCTTAGGGAGGACGCTAGCAGAAGCTTTCTTT
CASSLGRTLAEAFF
>15|TRBV11-2|NA|TRBJ2-7|few
TGTGCCAGCAGCTTCGGGGGAGCGCTCTCCTACGAGCAGTACTTC
CASSFGGALSYEQYF
>16|TRBV5-1|NA|TRBJ1-3|NA
TGCGCCAGCAGTATTGAGGGATTACACTCTGGAAACACCATATATTTT
CASSIEGLHSGNTIYF
>13|TRBV4-2|NA|TRBJ1-6|NA
TGTGCCAGCAGCCAAGTATCCGGGGGACCCCTCCACTTT
CASSQVSGGPLHF
>15|TRBV7-9|NA|TRBJ1-1|NA
TGTGCCAGCAGCTTAGCGTTGGAGGCTGGCCGTATAGCTTTCTTT
CASSLALEAGRIAFF
>12|TRBV5-1|NA|TRBJ2-7|NA
TGCGCCAGCAGCTTGGGGAGGGACGAGCAGTACTTC
CASSLGRDEQYF
>15|TRBV4-1|TRBD1|TRBJ1-2|NA
TGCGCCAGCAGCCAAGGACAGGGAGCTAACTATGGCTACACCTTC
CASSQGQGANYGYTF
>14|TRBV6-5|NA|TRBJ2-1|NA
TGTGCCAGCAGTTTTCTAGGAATTTGGGATGAGCAGTTCTTC
CASSFLGIWDEQFF
>17|TRBV7-8|TRBD2|TRBJ2-5|NA
TGTGCCAGCAGCTTAGGTCCCCGACTAGCGGGGCAAGAGACCCAGTACTTC
CASSLGPRLAGQETQYF
>14|TRBV4-1|NA|TRBJ2-7|NA
TGCGCCAGCAGCCCGGACAGTCACTGGGACGAGCAGTACTTC
CASSPDSHWDEQYF
>13|TRBV6-5|NA|TRBJ2-3|NA
TGTGCCAGCAAGAACAGGGGCACAGATACGCAGTATTTT
CASKNRGTDTQYF
>16|TRBV10-3|TRBD2|TRBJ2-3|NA
TGTGCCTCCCGGGGGACTAGCGGGTTCCGCACAGATACGCAGTATTTT
CASRGTSGFRTDTQYF
>13|TRBV6-5|NA|TRBJ1-5|few
TGTGCCAGCAGCCGACGGGGTGATCAGCCCCAGCATTTT
CASSRRGDQPQHF
>15|TRBV5-1|NA|TRBJ2-6|NA
TGCGCCAGCAGCCAGGACAACTCTGGGGCCAACGTCCTGACTTTC
CASSQDNSGANVLTF
>15|TRBV7-3|TRBD2|TRBJ2-7|NA
TGTGCCAGCAGCTTAGAAGCGGGAGCTACCTACGAGCAGTACTTC
CASSLEAGATYEQYF
>15|TRBV25-1|TRBD1|TRBJ1-1|few
TGTGCCAGGAGGGACAGGGGGCGCGTAAGCACTGAAGCTTTCTTT
CARRDRGRVSTEAFF
>14|TRBV6-1|TRBD1|TRBJ1-2|NA
TGTGCCAGCAGCCTACCGCAGGGGGGCTATGGCTACACCTTC
CASSLPQGGYGYTF
>15|TRBV4-3|NA|TRBJ2-7|NA
TGCGCCAGCAGCCAGCTTTCGACGGAGCCGGTAGAGCAGTACTTC
CASSQLSTEPVEQYF
>13|TRBV9|NA|TRBJ1-1|NA
TGTGCCAGCAGCGTAGGGCCCGAGGGCGAAGCTTTCTTT
CASSVGPEGEAFF
>19|TRBV18|TRBD1|TRBJ2-5|NA
TGTGCCAGCTCACCACCGCTGGGTTCAGGACAGGCCCTGTCGGAGACCCAGTACTTC
CASSPPLGSGQALSETQYF
>16|TRBV9|TRBD2|TRBJ2-1|NA
TGTGCCAGCAGCGTAGTGGCTAGCGGGGGGTATGTTGAGCAGTTCTTC
CASSVVASGGYVEQFF